Detailed here is one T cell receptor beta chain. This sample is part of a study of blood T cell repertoires in COVID-19. Across the whole study: T cells, B-cell-depleted T cells, or PBMCs supplied cDNA or gDNA.

Germline V gene lookup returns CDR1 GTSNPN and CDR2 SVGIG (reference sequence). The CDR3 has 16 residues. V lost 1 base, J lost 3 bases, and 4 bases stayed unmatched. Some clones are missing from TCRdb's copy, which holds only in-frame ones; the method was immunoSEQ multiplex PCR. The profile shows approximately 360,000 clones, 89% of them singletons. Sequencing was done on a sample of peripheral blood. This TCR derives from a man aged 35 to 55 with acute or convalescent COVID-19. This chain uses TRBV30 with TRBJ2-2, with 11 bases lining up with TRBD1. Written as DNA, the CDR3 is TGTGCCTGGAGTGGGGGGACAGGGGGTCACACCGGGGAGCTGTTTTTT. It encodes CAWSGGTGGHTGELFF.